One sample yielded the 21 T cell receptor beta chains listed below, sequenced in a study of T-cell reconstitution after alpha-beta-depleted transplantation in children. Preparation of the TCRbeta library used unique molecular identifiers. TCRdb reanalysed the PCR reads using MiXCR and keeps one entry per CDR3 protein. The sample includes about 400,000 distinct CDR3 sequences, around 21% of them seen just once. Specimen: PBMCs from the stem cell graft donor, collected from the stem cell graft. The receptors stem from a human donor who donated a stem cell graft to a child with acute myeloid leukemia.

In regard to this clonotype: Compared with germline, one end of the junction differs, possibly owing to a read error. The V call is TRBV3-1, the J call TRBJ2-1; TRBD2 aligns across 10 bases. The CDR3 has 17 amino acids. CDR1 LGHDT and CDR2 YNNKEL come from the germline V gene (reference sequence). The CDR3 DNA reads TGTGCCAGCAGCCAAGAGTGGGGACTAGCGAACTACAATGGGCAGTTCTTC. Translation gives CASSQEWGLANYNGQFF.

The sample holds many counts of this clonotype. The chain carries TRBV12-3 or TRBV12-4 and TRBJ2-1; D ambiguous. V dropped 6 bases and J dropped 7 bases, with 13 bases sitting between them. This CDR3 comprises 13 residues. The CDR3 DNA follows: TGTGCCAGCAGCCAAATCTTTAGGAATGAGCAGTTCTTC. It is translated as CASSQIFRNEQFF.

This clonotype was recorded a few times. This chain joins TRBV15 and TRBJ2-1, with 11 nucleotides matching TRBD2. With 2 bases clipped from V and 6 bases from J, the junction kept 6 bases outside the gene matches. CDR1 is LNHNV, CDR2 YYDKDF, per germline (reference sequence). CDR3 size: 16 residues. The chain's CDR3 is CATSRNIAGGFNEQFF. The CDR3 nucleotides are TGTGCCACCAGCAGAAATATAGCGGGAGGGTTCAATGAGCAGTTCTTC.

This clonotype has only a few counts. The chain uses TRBV3-1 and TRBJ2-1; D is undetermined. V was pared by 0 bases and J by 12 bases, with 6 bases between. CDR3 length: 11 amino acids. Germline lookup yields CDR1 LGHDT and CDR2 YNNKEL (reference sequence). The CDR3 sequence: CASSQEGRQFF. The DNA for the CDR3 is TGTGCCAGCAGCCAAGAGGGTAGGCAGTTCTTC.

This clonotype occurred once. The chain couples TRBV10-3 to TRBJ2-1; D is ambiguous. The CDR3 extends over 12 amino acids. The V end was cut by 10 bases, the J end by 4 bases, with 11 bases between. Germline lookup yields CDR1 ENHRY and CDR2 SYGVKD. The CDR3: CATGTDYNEQFF. CDR3 DNA: TGTGCCACCGGAACGGATTACAATGAGCAGTTCTTC.

The chain recombines TRBV7-9 with TRBJ2-7, with no clear D. Germline CDR1 reads SEHNR; CDR2 reads FQNEAQ (reference sequence). The V end was cut by 5 bases, the J end by 3 bases, with 11 bases between. This CDR3 is built from 13 residues. The CDR3, as DNA: TGTGCCAGCAGCGAACGGACCGGCTACGAGCAGTACTTC. As protein: CASSERTGYEQYF. The whole variable domain, filled in from reference TRBV7-9 and TRBJ2-7, reads DTGVSQNPRHKITKRGQNVTFRCDPISEHNRLYWYRQTLGQGPEFLTYFQNEAQLEKSRLLSDRFSAERPKGSFSTLEIQRTEQGDSAMYLCASSERTGYEQYFGPGTRLTVT.

This clonotype was picked up a small number of times. The genes are TRBV12-3 or TRBV12-4 and TRBJ2-3, with D tentatively TRBD2 (5 bases). The CDR3 is made up of 15 amino acids. With 6 bases removed from V and 0 bases from J, the gap between germline ends came to 13 bases. The CDR3 reads CASSPRGTSTDTQYF. The CDR3 coding sequence is TGTGCCAGCAGCCCCCGGGGAACTAGCACAGATACGCAGTATTTT.

This clonotype was observed many times. The chain uses TRBV20-1 and TRBJ2-7, with D perhaps assigned TRBD1 or TRBD2 (6 bases each). From germline, CDR1 is DFQATT and CDR2 SNEGSKA (reference sequence). This CDR3 region has 14 residues. With 7 bases removed from V and 5 bases from J, the gap between germline ends came to 21 bases. DNA of the CDR3: TGCAGTGTTACGAGGGGGGAGCCGGGGGACGAGCAGTACTTC. Amino acid sequence: CSVTRGEPGDEQYF.

There are a few counts of this clonotype. The chain combines TRBV5-6 with TRBJ2-7; 12 bases match TRBD1. Germline V gives CDR1 SGHDT, CDR2 YYEEEE. The CDR3 is 15 residues long. Trimming cost V 4 bases and J 4 bases; bases outside gene matches: 6. The chain's CDR3 is CASSGGTGGWYEQYF. In DNA, the CDR3 is TGTGCCAGCAGCGGAGGGACAGGGGGCTGGTACGAGCAGTACTTC.

The rearrangement links TRBV20-1 to TRBJ2-1; D call uncertain. This CDR3 contains 16 residues. Per the germline V gene, CDR1 is DFQATT and CDR2 is SNEGSKA (reference sequence). V dropped 3 bases and J dropped 4 bases, with 19 bases sitting between them. CDR3 bases: TGCAGTGCTAGGCTGCCGGTGGGCCCCTCGTACAATGAGCAGTTCTTC. It is translated as CSARLPVGPSYNEQFF.

V and J are TRBV5-1 and TRBJ2-7; 8 bases fit TRBD1. This CDR3 has 13 residues. V was clipped by 6 bases and J by 5 bases; unmatched bases: 7. Germline values: CDR1 SGHRS, CDR2 YFSETQ. Here the CDR3 reads CASTRTGRDEQYF. The CDR3 DNA sequence: TGCGCCAGCACCCGGACAGGGCGGGACGAGCAGTACTTC.

There are many counts of this clonotype. The rearrangement joins TRBV24-1 to TRBJ2-3; D possibly uses TRBD1 or TRBD2 (5 bases each). CDR1 and CDR2 (germline): KGHDR, SFDVKD. With 3 bases removed from V and 3 bases from J, the gap between germline ends came to 6 bases. There are 13 residues in the CDR3. This chain's CDR3 is CATSDEGTDTQYF. DNA of the CDR3: TGTGCCACCAGTGATGAGGGGACAGATACGCAGTATTTT.

This clonotype was counted between two and nine times. The chain links TRBV20-1 to TRBJ1-5; weak D call: TRBD1 (5 bases). Trimming cost V 5 bases and J 5 bases, with 16 bases left between them. Germline V gene sequence: CDR1 DFQATT, CDR2 SNEGSKA (reference sequence). The CDR3 has 14 residues. Written as DNA, the CDR3 is TGCAGTGCTCTACACTCTGAAGGGGATCAGCCCCAGCATTTT. Translation: CSALHSEGDQPQHF.

This chain uses TRBV24-1 with TRBJ2-1; 11 nucleotides line up with TRBD1. Trimming cost V 5 bases and J 7 bases; bases outside gene matches: 6. This CDR3 has 15 residues. The germline gives CDR1 KGHDR, CDR2 SFDVKD. The DNA for the CDR3 is TGTGCCACCAGTGTCGGGACAGGGGGGAAAAATGAGCAGTTCTTC. This codes for CATSVGTGGKNEQFF.

The chain employs TRBV12-3 or TRBV12-4 and TRBJ1-5, with D possibly being TRBD1 (5 bases). The CDR3 is 13 amino acids. Deletions cut 5 bases from V and 5 bases from J, with 10 bases between. DNA of the CDR3: TGTGCCAGCAGTCTCGAACAGGATCAGCCCCAGCATTTT. Residues: CASSLEQDQPQHF.

V is TRBV7-2 and J is TRBJ2-7; D is unclear. Trimming took 2 bases from V and 2 from J, leaving 7 bases between them. Germline-derived CDR1 and CDR2 are SGHTA and FQGNSA. This CDR3 spans 13 amino acids. This CDR3 reads CASSLPVTYEQYF. CDR3 coding DNA: TGTGCCAGCAGCTTACCAGTAACCTACGAGCAGTACTTC.

This chain links TRBV7-9 with TRBJ2-1; D is perhaps TRBD2 (5 bases). The V end lost 5 bases, the J end lost 8 bases, and 13 bases lay between the germline ends. Germline lookup yields CDR1 SEHNR and CDR2 FQNEAQ (reference sequence). The CDR3 consists of 13 residues. CDR3 in amino acids: CASSRRLAHEQFF. CDR3 nucleotide sequence: TGTGCCAGCAGCCGCCGGCTAGCACATGAGCAGTTCTTC. Filled out from reference TRBV7-9 and TRBJ2-1, the complete variable domain reads DTGVSQNPRHKITKRGQNVTFRCDPISEHNRLYWYRQTLGQGPEFLTYFQNEAQLEKSRLLSDRFSAERPKGSFSTLEIQRTEQGDSAMYLCASSRRLAHEQFFGPGTRLTVL.

The gene calls are TRBV2 and TRBJ2-1; perhaps D is TRBD1 or TRBD2 (5 bases each). The CDR3 sequence is 16 residues long. Germline CDR1 and CDR2: SNHLY and FYNNEI. The V gene lost 7 bases and the J gene lost 0 bases, with 16 bases spanning the gap. CDR3 sequence reads: CASTRVTASSYNEQFF. CDR3 coding DNA: TGTGCCAGCACGAGGGTGACAGCAAGCTCCTACAATGAGCAGTTCTTC.

This clonotype came up a few times. The genes are TRBV27 and TRBJ2-7; D is undetermined. The germline V and J ends were trimmed by 4 bases and 0 bases, with 13 bases remaining between them. Germline V gene lookup returns CDR1 MNHEY and CDR2 SMNVEV (reference sequence). The CDR3 runs 15 residues. The CDR3 DNA sequence: TGTGCCAGCAGTTCCTTTATAGGTATCTCCTACGAGCAGTACTTC. This gives the protein CASSSFIGISYEQYF.

This clonotype has a handful of counts. This chain uses TRBV4-3 with TRBJ2-3; tentatively, D is TRBD2 (5 bases). The V gene's germline CDR1 is LGHNA and CDR2 YSLEER. This CDR3 spans 17 amino acids. V lost 0 bases to trimming and J lost 5 bases, with 18 bases between them. CDR3 residues: CASSQDDKASSRDTQYF. The CDR3 DNA reads TGCGCCAGCAGCCAAGATGATAAGGCTAGCAGTAGAGATACGCAGTATTTT.

The chain uses TRBV10-3 and TRBJ2-1; D possibly corresponds to TRBD2 (5 bases). V gave up 2 bases and J gave up 6 bases, with 8 bases separating them. Germline V gene data show CDR1 as ENHRY and CDR2 as SYGVKD. The length of the CDR3 is 13 residues. The CDR3 protein is CAISEISGNEQFF. Here the CDR3 DNA reads TGTGCCATCAGTGAGATCAGCGGCAATGAGCAGTTCTTC.